These T cell receptor beta chains were read from a single sample in a study of vaccination and CD4 T cells after COVID-19. No antigen is known for these receptors. TCRdb itself ran the PCR reads through MiXCR, one entry per CDR3 protein. Among tens of thousands of distinct CDR3 sequences listed, more than 40% were seen once. The sequencing here drew on CD4+ T cells from blood, cultured in vitro, taken before SARS-CoV-2 vaccination. The source is a human donor who received a COVID-19 vaccine. Both conserved end residues are part of each CDR3. D genes are given only for firm matches. Not every row has a clone size; where given, it reads once, few, many or a size class.

>few|TRBJ1-5|NA|TRBV6-1
TGTGCCAGCAGGGCACTTCAGGGGCATAATCAGCCCCAGCATTTT
CASRALQGHNQPQHF
>few|TRBJ1-1|NA|TRBV24-1
TGTGCCACCAGTGATAGAGGGGACACTGAAGCTTTCTTT
CATSDRGDTEAFF
>NA|TRBJ2-5|TRBD2|TRBV6-5
TGTGCCAGCAGTTCCGGACTAGCGGGGACAGAGACCCAGTACTTC
CASSSGLAGTETQYF
>once|TRBJ2-7|NA|TRBV12-3/TRBV12-4
TGTGCCAGCAGTAGGGACACCCTCTACGAGCAGTACTTC
CASSRDTLYEQYF
>few|TRBJ1-6|NA|TRBV11-2
TGTGCCAGCAGCTTAGGGGCCGGGTCATCTTATTCACCCCTCCACTTT
CASSLGAGSSYSPLHF
>NA|TRBJ2-7|NA|TRBV6-1
TGTGCCAGCAGCCTCCAGGACGGCGCTGACTCCTACGAGCAGTACTTC
CASSLQDGADSYEQYF
>NA|TRBJ2-5|TRBD2|TRBV10-3
TGTGCCATCAGTGAGTCCCAACTAGCGGGGGGGCCGCGGACCCAGTACTTC
CAISESQLAGGPRTQYF
>NA|TRBJ2-7|TRBD1|TRBV29-1
TGCAGCGTTCAACAGGGGGCTTCCTACGAGCAGTACTTC
CSVQQGASYEQYF
>few|TRBJ1-3|NA|TRBV24-1
TGTGCCACCAGTGATTTGCGGATCGGGTCACCCGTATATTTT
CATSDLRIGSPVYF
>NA|TRBJ2-1|NA|TRBV29-1
TGCTGCGTTGAATTGGTCGCCCGGCCCAATGAGCAGTTCTTC
CCVELVARPNEQFF
>few|TRBJ2-2|NA|TRBV6-5
TGTGCCAGCAGTTATCGGAGGGTCGGGGAGCTGTTTTTT
CASSYRRVGELFF
>NA|TRBJ1-6|NA|TRBV12-3/TRBV12-4
TGTGCCAGCAGTTTTGCGGGTCAGGTTAATTCACCCCTCCACTTT
CASSFAGQVNSPLHF
>NA|TRBJ2-7|TRBD1|TRBV6-5
TGTGCCAGCAGTTTCCAGGGACAGGGACTGGACGGAGAGCAGTACTTC
CASSFQGQGLDGEQYF
>NA|TRBJ2-7|NA|TRBV7-2
TGTGCCAGTACGGTGGGACTCAATGTCTACGAGCAGTACTTC
CASTVGLNVYEQYF
>few|TRBJ1-2|NA|TRBV7-9
TGTGCCAGCAGCGGGACAAGAGACTATGGCTACACCTTC
CASSGTRDYGYTF
>NA|TRBJ1-6|TRBD1|TRBV30
TGTGCCTTTTGGACAGGGGAAGTAGGGTCACCCCTCCACTTT
CAFWTGEVGSPLHF
>NA|TRBJ1-1|TRBD1|TRBV20-1
TGCAGTGCTGACAGGGGGCCATCCACTGAAGCTTTCTTT
CSADRGPSTEAFF
>NA|TRBJ2-7|TRBD1|TRBV7-9
TGTGCCAGCAGCTTAGATCTAGGACAGGGGTTCGACGAGCAGTACTTC
CASSLDLGQGFDEQYF
>few|TRBJ2-3|NA|TRBV7-3
TGTGCCAGCAGCCCCTGGGGGGGCGTGGGAGATACGCAGTATTTT
CASSPWGGVGDTQYF
>NA|TRBJ1-1|TRBD1|TRBV27
TGTGCCAGCAGTCCTACAGGGGGCACTGAAGCTTTCTTT
CASSPTGGTEAFF
>NA|TRBJ1-2|TRBD1|TRBV30
TGTGCCTGGGCCCTGGGACAGGGGCAAAACTATGGCTACACCTTC
CAWALGQGQNYGYTF
>few|TRBJ2-7|NA|TRBV7-9
TGTGCCAGCAGCCCCGACGTGGCCTACGAGCAGTACTTC
CASSPDVAYEQYF
>few|TRBJ1-1|NA|TRBV20-1
TGCAGTGCTAGAGATCCGGGGGGCACTGAAGCTTTCTTT
CSARDPGGTEAFF
>few|TRBJ2-3|TRBD1|TRBV6-1
TGTGCCAGCAGCCGGGACAGGGCAAGGGATACGCAGTATTTT
CASSRDRARDTQYF
>NA|TRBJ1-3|NA|TRBV6-2/TRBV6-3
TGTGCCAGCAGTCTTCTATATCCCAACTCTGGAAACACCATATATTTT
CASSLLYPNSGNTIYF
>NA|TRBJ2-5|TRBD1|TRBV6-1
TGTGCCAGCAGTGAAACAGGGGTGGGACAAGAGACCCAGTACTTC
CASSETGVGQETQYF
>NA|TRBJ2-7|TRBD2|TRBV2
TGTGCCAGCAGACTAGCGGGGGTGGAGCAGTACTTC
CASRLAGVEQYF
>few|TRBJ1-4|NA|TRBV6-1
TGTGCCAGCAGTGTAGTTCCCGAGGGTGAAAAACTGTTTTTT
CASSVVPEGEKLFF
>NA|TRBJ2-3|NA|TRBV7-3
TGTGCCAGCAGCTTATTTATCGCAGATACGCAGTATTTT
CASSLFIADTQYF
>NA|TRBJ2-6|NA|TRBV15
TGTGCCACCAGCAGGTCCATGAGCTCTGGGGCCAACGTCCTGACTTTC
CATSRSMSSGANVLTF
>NA|TRBJ2-6|TRBD1|TRBV7-6
TGTGCCAGCAGCCCCGCCTACCACAGGGGAACCGGGGCCAACGTCCTGACTTTC
CASSPAYHRGTGANVLTF